This T cell receptor beta chain was identified in a study of OX40 agonist ivuxolimab in advanced cancers. As for the study more broadly: Ivuxolimab was an agonistic, fully human IgG2 monoclonal antibody directed against OX40 (CD134), a costimulatory receptor. Prior anti-PD-1, anti-PD-L1 or anti-CTLA-4 therapy was permitted, and 40% to 50% of dose-escalation patients had received checkpoint inhibitors. The paper covers the monotherapy dose-escalation part of the phase I ivuxolimab trial, which included N of about 50 patients. Intravenous ivuxolimab was administered to patients every 2 weeks at six dose levels: 0.01, 0.1, 0.3, 1.5, 3 and 10 mg/kg. Among the approximately 50 dose-escalation patients, about 20 had hepatocellular carcinoma, roughly 15 melanoma, 9 renal cell carcinoma and 9 head and neck cancer. The point of sequencing TCRbeta in the periphery was to test whether ivuxolimab changed TCR sequence diversity and drove clonal T-cell expansion. A male proportion of approximately 83% and a mean age of about 60 years, ranging from about 20 to 80, were recorded for the dose-escalation cohort. Partial responses were achieved by three dose-escalation patients, of whom one had hepatocellular carcinoma and two had cutaneous melanoma.

Genomic DNA was extracted from sorted cells for sequencing of the TCRbeta CDR3 region. TCRbeta CDR3 regions were sequenced using the immunoSEQ Assay. The table was pulled from immuneACCESS by TCRdb, which kept in-frame rearrangements only. Such tables lose some clones; where checked, under half of the loss comes from unresolved V genes, and the rest has no known cause. Present in this sample are 60,000 to 65,000 clones, about 85% of which were seen just once. The top ten constitute over 2.5% of the sample. A remark on this clone: No antigen is known for it. Per-nucleotide qualities are absent, and no much larger clonotype sits a single base away.

Broad study findings and their caveats: In the 0.1-3.0 mg/kg groups, partial responders had among the lowest normalized peripheral clonal expansion, particularly in CD8+ T cells. Low levels of normalized T-cell clonal expansion were also seen in some patients who did not respond. At doses from 0.1 to 3.0 mg/kg, clonal expansion was seen in both CD4+ and CD8+ blood T cells between baseline and week 6. Which antigens the clonally expanded peripheral T cells were specific for was not determined. After ivuxolimab, more expanded clones were found on average in CD8+ T cells than in CD4+ T cells.

Trimmed from V: 4 bases; trimmed from J: 4 bases; junction bases lacking a gene match: 5. The CDR3 sequence holds 15 residues, the cysteine and phenylalanine included. Only the CDR3 portion is preserved as DNA: 45 bases, with reading frame beginning at the first base. The germline V gene (reference sequence) specifies SGHNT as CDR1 and YYREEE as CDR2. The trial excluded patients who had a history of autoimmune disease or were on systemic immunosuppression. In every dose cohort, peripheral blood was drawn for TCR sequencing at baseline, cycle 4 day 1, and cycle 7 day 1. Samples were obtained from an open-label, multicenter, first-in-human phase I dose-escalation trial of ivuxolimab. Adults with locally advanced or metastatic head and neck squamous cell, hepatocellular, melanoma or renal cell carcinoma were enrolled in the trial. Before TCR sequencing, CD4+ T cells and CD8+ T cells from peripheral blood were sorted into separate populations.

Sequences were derived from CD4+ or CD8+ T cells sorted from blood, sampled in a trial of the OX40 agonist ivuxolimab. This TCR came from an adult with an advanced solid tumor such as melanoma, head and neck, liver or kidney cancer. Recombination connected TRBV5-4 to TRBJ1-4; 9 nucleotides in the junction match TRBD1. The CDR3: CASSQTTGGNEKLFF. The DNA reads TGTGCCAGCAGCCAAACGACAGGGGGTAATGAAAAACTGTTTTTT.